The 19 T cell receptor beta chains listed next were all sequenced from one sample in a study of control samples from healthy donors and cancer patients. Here immunoSEQ multiplex PCR was the method, and the copy in TCRdb shows in-frame clones only, minus some. In the table there are around 53,000 clones, 87% of which are singletons. The sequencing input was PBMCs. These receptor sequences come from a man aged 60-69 years with head and neck cancer.

The CDR3: CASSQLTSSDTQYF. CDR3 sequence (DNA): TGTGCCAGCAGCCAACTGACTAGCTCGGATACGCAGTATTTT. The chain has TRBV11-2 and TRBJ2-3, with TRBD2 identical over 7 bases. Germline V lookup: CDR1 SGHAT, CDR2 FQNNGV. This CDR3 comprises 14 residues. V lost 5 bases to trimming and J lost 6 bases; unmatched junction nucleotides: 8.

V and J are TRBV6-4 and TRBJ1-6; D gene unclear. CDR1 is MRHNA, CDR2 SNTAGT, per germline. CDR3 length: 14 residues. V was clipped by 5 bases and J by 0 bases, with 5 bases between them. CDR3 in amino acids: CASSLRSYNSPLHF. CDR3 nucleotide sequence: TGTGCCAGCAGTTTACGCTCCTATAATTCACCCCTCCACTTT.

The rearrangement joins TRBV28 to TRBJ2-7; 9 bases line up with TRBD2. The CDR3 covers 14 residues. Germline CDR1 reads MDHEN; CDR2 reads SYDVKM. J was trimmed by 2 bases and V by 3 bases; bases with no gene match: 2. CDR3 DNA: TGTGCCAGCAGTTTTAGCGGGAGACCCTACGAGCAGTACTTC. Its translation is CASSFSGRPYEQYF.

The V gene is TRBV5-3, the J gene TRBJ2-3; 8 bases fit TRBD1. TRBV5-3 is flagged as an ORF with uncertain function. Unmatched junction bases numbered 9, after V lost 4 bases and J lost 5 bases. The CDR3 contains 15 residues. This CDR3 reads CARSGVTGAGDTQYF. For the CDR3, the DNA is TGTGCCAGAAGCGGAGTGACAGGGGCGGGAGATACGCAGTATTTT.

This clone was recorded a few times. This sequence joins TRBV19 and TRBJ1-4, with D possibly matching TRBD1 (5 bases). The germline V gene encodes CDR1 LNHDA and CDR2 SQIVND (reference sequence). The CDR3 has 16 residues. Trimming removed 6 bases from V and 1 base from J, with 15 bases in between. DNA for the CDR3: TGTGCCAGTAGAAAGCGCGTTGGGGGAACTAATGAAAAACTGTTTTTT. It codes for CASRKRVGGTNEKLFF.

This chain connects TRBV4-2 to TRBJ2-5, with a tentative D call TRBD2 (5 bases). Trimming took 1 base from V and 2 from J, leaving 17 bases between them. CDR3 length: 17 residues. Germline V CDR1 and CDR2: LGHNA, YNFKEQ. The CDR3 DNA sequence: TGTGCCAGCAGCCAAGGGACTGAGGAAGGTGGTCAAGAGACCCAGTACTTC. Its translation is CASSQGTEEGGQETQYF.

The chain joins TRBV9 to TRBJ2-2, with 12 bases identical to TRBD2. This CDR3 region has 17 residues. The junction had 11 bases not matched to a gene; V was cut back by 4 bases and J by 7 bases. The V gene's germline CDR1 is SGDLS and CDR2 YYNGEE. In DNA form, the CDR3 reads TGTGCCAGCAGCCAGAGCCCTAGCGGGGGGGCTGGCGGGGAGCTGTTTTTT. It yields the protein CASSQSPSGGAGGELFF.

This chain links TRBV28 with TRBJ2-3; D gene uncertain. The CDR3 totals 15 residues. Per the germline V gene, CDR1 is MDHEN and CDR2 is SYDVKM. The V end was cut by 6 bases, the J end by 0 bases, with 13 bases between. The CDR3 DNA sequence: TGTGCCAGCAGCCCTCCGCCGGGCAGCACAGATACGCAGTATTTT. The encoded protein is CASSPPPGSTDTQYF.

The rearrangement links TRBV4-1 to TRBJ1-5, with D unresolved. V lost 1 base and J 5 bases, leaving 9 bases between the germline ends. Germline CDR1 MGHRA, CDR2 YSYEKL. The CDR3 has 14 residues. The CDR3 here is CASSQAGFDQPQHF. CDR3 DNA: TGCGCCAGCAGCCAAGCAGGATTTGATCAGCCCCAGCATTTT.

The chain couples TRBV9 to TRBJ2-5, with TRBD2 matching over 7 bases. V lost 0 bases to trimming and J lost 2 bases; unmatched junction nucleotides: 4. The length of the CDR3 is 15 residues. Germline V gene data show CDR1 as SGDLS and CDR2 as YYNGEE. The CDR3 sequence is CASSVAGGYQETQYF. The CDR3 coding sequence is TGTGCCAGCAGCGTAGCCGGGGGGTATCAAGAGACCCAGTACTTC.

The chain couples TRBV4-2 to TRBJ1-6; 7 nucleotides line up with TRBD1. Unmatched junction bases numbered 8, after V lost 0 bases and J lost 9 bases. Germline CDR1 LGHNA, CDR2 YNFKEQ. The CDR3 is made up of 16 amino acids. CDR3 nucleotides: TGTGCCAGCAGCCAAGATTGGACAGGATTTGGTTCACCCCTCCACTTT. This encodes CASSQDWTGFGSPLHF.

The rearrangement uses TRBV18 and TRBJ1-1; 10 nucleotides match TRBD1. The CDR3 is made up of 13 amino acids. Germline V gene sequence: CDR1 KGHSH, CDR2 LQKENI. V shed 3 bases, J shed 6 bases, and the junction held 1 base outside the gene matches. The CDR3 loop reads CASSPGQGAEAFF. The CDR3 region has the DNA TGTGCCAGCTCACCCGGACAGGGGGCTGAAGCTTTCTTT. Complete variable domain (other parts from reference TRBV18 and TRBJ1-1): NAGVMQNPRHLVRRRGQEARLRCSPMKGHSHVYWYRQLPEEGLKFMVYLQKENIIDESGMPKERFSAEFPKEGPSILRIQQVVRGDSAAYFCASSPGQGAEAFFGQGTRLTVV.

V and J are TRBV18 and TRBJ1-2, with D possibly being TRBD1 (5 bases). Germline values: CDR1 KGHSH, CDR2 LQKENI. The ends were cut back, 2 bases at V and 7 bases at J, with 17 bases in the middle. The CDR3 contains 15 residues. The CDR3 sequence: CASSPMARASFGYTF. The CDR3 nucleotides are TGTGCCAGCTCACCAATGGCCAGGGCTTCATTTGGCTACACCTTC.

The CDR3 here is CASSQETGPQSPLHF. CDR3 in DNA: TGCGCCAGCAGCCAGGAGACAGGGCCTCAGTCACCCCTCCACTTT. The chain couples TRBV4-3 to TRBJ1-6; 7 nucleotides align to TRBD1. The germline CDR1 and CDR2 sequences are LGHNA and YSLEER. The CDR3 is 15 amino acids. J lost 10 bases, V lost 3 bases, and 9 bases had no gene match.

The V call is TRBV9, the J call TRBJ2-7; 8 bases are shared with TRBD1. Losses at the gene ends were 3 bases for V and 3 bases for J; bases not matched to a gene: 8. The germline gives CDR1 SGDLS, CDR2 YYNGEE. The CDR3 runs 15 residues. The CDR3 DNA follows: TGTGCCAGCAGCGCATCCGGGACAGGCTACTACGAGCAGTACTTC. Amino acids: CASSASGTGYYEQYF. The full variable domain, with the rest looked up from reference TRBV9 and TRBJ2-7, is DSGVTQTPKHLITATGQRVTLRCSPRSGDLSVYWYQQSLDQGLQFLIQYYNGEERAKGNILERFSAQQFPDLHSELNLSSLELGDSALYFCASSASGTGYYEQYFGPGTRLTVT.

V is TRBV7-2 and J is TRBJ2-5, with TRBD2 identical over 14 bases. The junction had 13 bases not matched to a gene; V was cut back by 5 bases and J by 5 bases. Germline V gene lookup returns CDR1 SGHTA and CDR2 FQGNSA. This CDR3 spans 18 amino acids. CDR3 sequence: CASSPTPTSGGAFETQYF. CDR3 DNA: TGTGCCAGCAGCCCCACCCCGACTAGCGGGGGGGCATTTGAGACCCAGTACTTC.

This rearrangement joins TRBV29-1 to TRBJ1-3; perhaps TRBD1 as D (6 bases). The length of the CDR3 is 14 residues. Germline V gives CDR1 SQVTM, CDR2 ANQGSEA. V was pared by 6 bases and J by 0 bases, with 12 bases between. The CDR3 DNA reads as TGCAGCGTCTCAGGGGATGGCTCTGGAAACACCATATATTTT. It translates to CSVSGDGSGNTIYF.

The rearrangement uses TRBV7-9 and TRBJ1-1; the D is unclear. The germline V and J ends were trimmed by 5 bases and 7 bases, with 14 bases remaining between them. Germline lookup yields CDR1 SEHNR and CDR2 FQNEAQ (reference sequence). CDR3 length equals 13 residues. The CDR3 protein is CASSPTAFGEAFF. Written as DNA, the CDR3 is TGTGCCAGCAGCCCCACAGCCTTCGGTGAAGCTTTCTTT.

The gene calls are TRBV9 and TRBJ1-1; D remains ambiguous. The V gene's germline CDR1 is SGDLS and CDR2 YYNGEE. Trimming took off 0 bases at V and 0 bases at J, with 6 bases between the two ends. The CDR3 totals 14 residues. The CDR3 DNA reads TGTGCCAGCAGCGTAGAACCGATGAACACTGAAGCTTTCTTT. Translating it yields CASSVEPMNTEAFF.